The 15 T cell receptor beta chains presented below share a single source sample, sequenced in a study of blood T cells in healthy people across ages. The use of a sample-barcoded 5' primer and a J-beta primer mix characterized a second PCR of about 7 to 12 cycles. A single record per CDR3 protein comes from TCRdb applying MiXCR to the 5' RACE reads. Here the sample spans around 1,100,000 distinct CDR3 sequences, about two fifths being singletons. Specimen: blood. The origin of the receptors is a man between 18 and 35 years old in good health.

Only a few counts were recorded for this clonotype. The chain carries TRBV20-1 and TRBJ1-6; D gene uncertain. The CDR3 covers 17 residues. The germline CDR1 and CDR2 sequences are DFQATT and SNEGSKA (reference sequence). Trimming left V 3 bases short and J 0 bases short, with 15 bases between. CDR3 nucleotides: TGCAGTGCTAGTCCCCCGACAACGAGCTCCTATAATTCACCCCTCCACTTT. Translating it yields CSASPPTTSSYNSPLHF.

The chain links TRBV20-1 to TRBJ1-1, with 7 bases that match TRBD1. Trimming at V came to 3 bases and at J to 3 bases, leaving 13 bases not matched to a gene. There are 16 residues in the CDR3. Germline V lookup: CDR1 DFQATT, CDR2 SNEGSKA (reference sequence). CDR3 sequence: CSASPWGGTVDTEAFF. In DNA form, the CDR3 reads TGCAGTGCTAGCCCATGGGGAGGGACAGTAGACACTGAAGCTTTCTTT.

The count of this clonotype is one. The chain employs TRBV30 and TRBJ1-2, with TRBD1 identical over 7 bases. The V gene's germline CDR1 is GTSNPN and CDR2 SVGIG (reference sequence). The CDR3 has 15 residues. The junction had 13 bases not matched to a gene; V was cut back by 3 bases and J by 6 bases. In nucleotides, the CDR3 is TGTGCCTGGAGCTACACCGGGACAGAGGGGGATGGCTACACCTTC. Translating gives CAWSYTGTEGDGYTF.

This clonotype was counted between two and nine times. The chain is built from TRBV10-3 and TRBJ2-1, with 8 bases identical to TRBD2. The CDR3 runs to 16 residues. In germline, CDR1 is ENHRY, CDR2 SYGVKD. Trimming took 11 bases from V and 0 from J; bases not matched to a gene: 12. Here the CDR3 DNA reads TGTGCCGCGTCCGGGGGGGACCTAAGCTCCTACAATGAGCAGTTCTTC. This translates into CAASGGDLSSYNEQFF.

J is TRBJ1-1 and V is TRBV2; D remains unclear. Between the trimmed V and J ends, which lost 10 bases and 2 bases, there was a span of 23 bases. This CDR3 is built from 16 residues. Germline V gene data show CDR1 as SNHLY and CDR2 as FYNNEI. CDR3 in amino acids: CATIREGNPRNTEAFF. The CDR3 bases are TGTGCCACCATCAGAGAGGGTAACCCGCGAAACACTGAAGCTTTCTTT. The variable domain in full, with the rest retrieved from reference TRBV2 and TRBJ1-1, is EPEVTQTPSHQVTQMGQEVILRCVPISNHLYFYWYRQILGQKVEFLVSFYNNEISEKSEIFDDQFSVERPDGSNFTLKIRSTKLEDSAMYFCATIREGNPRNTEAFFGQGTRLTVV.

The V call is TRBV10-3, the J call TRBJ2-3; D unclear. CDR3 length: 15 residues. Germline V CDR1 and CDR2: ENHRY, SYGVKD. V was trimmed by 4 bases and J by 2 bases, leaving 13 bases between them. The CDR3 coding sequence is TGTGCCATCAGTGCTTTTGTGGCCCTCACAGATACGCAGTATTTT. Protein sequence: CAISAFVALTDTQYF.

This clonotype was observed a handful of times. The V gene is TRBV6-6, the J gene TRBJ2-7; 9 nucleotides line up with TRBD1. Per germline, CDR1 MNHNY and CDR2 SVGAGI (reference sequence). The CDR3 is 16 residues long. The V gene end was trimmed by 0 bases and the J gene end by 4 bases; junction bases not matched to a gene: 7. The CDR3 DNA is TGTGCCAGCAGTTACTCGAGGGACAGGGTACAGTACGAGCAGTACTTC. The encoded protein is CASSYSRDRVQYEQYF.

In this sample, this clonotype turned up a few times. The V call is TRBV6-2 or TRBV6-3, the J call TRBJ2-6; tentatively, D is TRBD2 (5 bases). The CDR3 has 16 amino acids. V was cut by 6 bases and J by 1 base, with 13 bases left in between. The germline CDR1 and CDR2 sequences are MNHEY and SVGEGT. The CDR3 spells CASRILGGSGANVLTF. The CDR3 DNA follows: TGTGCCAGCAGGATATTAGGAGGATCTGGGGCCAACGTCCTGACTTTC.

This sequence joins TRBV27 and TRBJ1-1; D gene ambiguous. CDR1 MNHEY and CDR2 SMNVEV come from the germline V gene (reference sequence). The CDR3 spans 14 residues. V lost 2 bases to trimming and J lost 11 bases, with 18 bases between them. DNA of the CDR3: TGTGCCAGCAGTTTAAGGGCCAGGCCGGAGGTTGCTTTCTTT. It translates to CASSLRARPEVAFF.

The V gene is TRBV28, the J gene TRBJ2-1, with a weak D call TRBD1 (5 bases). Germline values: CDR1 MDHEN, CDR2 SYDVKM. V was pared by 2 bases and J by 1 base, with 9 bases between. The CDR3 totals 15 residues. The CDR3 region is CASSLPGISYNEQFF. In DNA, the CDR3 is TGTGCCAGCAGTTTACCAGGGATTTCCTACAATGAGCAGTTCTTC.

The chain combines TRBV6-1 with TRBJ2-5, with TRBD2 matching over 11 bases. In germline, CDR1 is MNHNS, CDR2 SASEGT. J lost 11 bases, V lost 6 bases, and 23 bases had no gene match. CDR3 length: 18 residues. DNA of the CDR3: TGTGCCAGCAGCCAAACCTTTAGCGGGGGGGCGTCCTACAATGAGCAGTACTTC. The encoded protein is CASSQTFSGGASYNEQYF.

The chain links TRBV7-2 to TRBJ1-6, with D hard to call. This CDR3 has 15 amino acids. The V end was cut by 1 base, the J end by 7 bases, with 11 bases between. CDR1 and CDR2 from the germline V gene are SGHTA and FQGNSA. The CDR3 loop reads CASSLVGPKNSPLHF. The CDR3 bases are TGTGCCAGCAGCTTAGTTGGTCCCAAGAATTCACCCCTCCACTTT. Looking up the rest from reference TRBV7-2 and TRBJ1-6 gives the full variable domain: GAGVSQSPSNKVTEKGKDVELRCDPISGHTALYWYRQSLGQGLEFLIYFQGNSAPDKSGLPSDRFSAERTGGSVSTLTIQRTQQEDSAVYLCASSLVGPKNSPLHFGNGTRLTVT.

This clonotype was observed a few times. V gene TRBV6-2 or TRBV6-3 combines with J gene TRBJ2-5; 10 nucleotides line up with TRBD1. The end of the DNA fits TRBJ2-7 better, so the J call may be wrong. The CDR3 runs to 15 residues. Germline CDR1 reads MNHEY; CDR2 reads SVGEGT. The chain's CDR3 is CASKNRGQGTYEQYF. The CDR3 DNA follows: TGTGCCAGCAAAAACAGGGGACAGGGGACCTACGAGCAGTACTTC.

This clonotype was counted ten times or more. The rearrangement links TRBV11-2 to TRBJ2-3; D might be TRBD1 or TRBD2, each matching 5 bases. Germline V lookup: CDR1 SGHAT, CDR2 FQNNGV. Trimming pared 5 bases from V and 5 bases from J, leaving 8 bases between. This CDR3 comprises 12 residues. The CDR3: CASSPGQDTQYF. CDR3 DNA: TGTGCCAGCAGCCCGGGGCAAGATACGCAGTATTTT. The full variable domain, rest sourced from reference TRBV11-2 and TRBJ2-3, is EAGVAQSPRYKIIEKRQSVAFWCNPISGHATLYWYQQILGQGPKLLIQFQNNGVVDDSQLPKDRFSAERLKGVDSTLKIQPAKLEDSAVYLCASSPGQDTQYFGPGTRLTVL.

The chain has TRBV12-5 and TRBJ1-1, with unresolved D. Germline V gene data show CDR1 as LGHNT and CDR2 as FRNRAP. The CDR3 has 11 amino acids. The CDR3 bases are TGTGCAACAGTAGCCGACACTGAAGCTTTCTTT. Its translation: CATVADTEAFF.